Below, 19 T cell receptor beta chains from the same sample are listed, as sequenced in a study of beta chain features in type 1 diabetes. Study-level points and caveats: Among patients with Type 1 diabetes, TCRB CDR3s were moderately but significantly shorter in every one of the four CD4+ subsets.

The antigens these receptors bind are not known. The study reverse transcribed the entire isolated RNA, so it sequenced expressed TCRB transcripts. This table comes from immunoSEQ multiplex PCR, and its TCRdb copy is limited to in-frame clones, with some not included. The repertoire holds hundreds of thousands of clones, with under 13% as singletons. Material: naive CD4+ T cells from blood. The receptors come from a man between 25 and 39 years old with type 1 diabetes.

A few counts support this clone. The CDR3 loop is CAISSRGGVNTGELFF. The DNA of the CDR3 is TGTGCCATCAGCTCACGAGGAGGGGTGAACACCGGGGAGCTGTTTTTT. J is TRBJ2-2 and V is TRBV10-3; tentatively, D is TRBD2 (6 bases). This CDR3 spans 16 amino acids. Trimming took 6 bases from V and 1 from J, leaving 15 bases between them. Germline assignment: CDR1 ENHRY and CDR2 SYGVKD.

This clone was seen a few times. In nucleotides, the CDR3 is TGTGCCAGTAGCCCCGCGGGGGGGCCAGATACGCAGTATTTT. Protein product: CASSPAGGPDTQYF. This sequence joins TRBV19 and TRBJ2-3, with 9 bases matching TRBD2. CDR3 length: 14 amino acids. V lost 6 bases to trimming and J lost 4 bases; unmatched junction nucleotides: 5. Germline CDR1 and CDR2: LNHDA and SQIVND (reference sequence).

This clone has a handful of counts. DNA for the CDR3: TGTGCCAGCAGACAGATTTCTAATTCACCCCTCCACTTT. Translated: CASRQISNSPLHF. This chain connects TRBV28 to TRBJ1-6; no definite D call. Trimming removed 6 bases from V and 6 bases from J, with 9 bases in between. This CDR3 is 13 amino acids long. Germline-derived CDR1 and CDR2 are MDHEN and SYDVKM.

The chain combines TRBV18 with TRBJ2-1; D gene unclear. Germline CDR1 reads KGHSH; CDR2 reads LQKENI. Trimming took 6 bases from V and 0 from J, leaving 12 bases between them. The CDR3 runs 15 residues. The DNA for the CDR3 is TGTGCCAGCTCCCCGGTTGCGAGCTCCTACAATGAGCAGTTCTTC. It specifies CASSPVASSYNEQFF.

This clone was detected a few times. J is TRBJ2-3 and V is TRBV14; D is uncertain. This CDR3 region has 16 residues. Germline values: CDR1 SGHDN, CDR2 FVKESK. V lost 2 bases, J lost 0 bases, and 12 bases lay in between. Written as DNA, the CDR3 is TGTGCCAGCAGCCAACAGAGGCGATTTAGCACAGATACGCAGTATTTT. Translated, it gives CASSQQRRFSTDTQYF.

DNA for the CDR3: TGCGCCAGCAGTTTCCAACAGGAAGAGACCCAGTACTTC. This gives the protein CASSFQQEETQYF. This rearrangement joins TRBV5-1 to TRBJ2-5; the D gene is possibly TRBD1 (5 bases). The CDR3 spans 13 residues. The V and J ends lost 5 bases and 3 bases respectively, with 11 bases between them. Germline lookup yields CDR1 SGHRS and CDR2 YFSETQ. Complete variable domain (other parts from reference TRBV5-1 and TRBJ2-5): KAGVTQTPRYLIKTRGQQVTLSCSPISGHRSVSWYQQTPGQGLQFLFEYFSETQRNKGNFPGRFSGRQFSNSRSEMNVSTLELGDSALYLCASSFQQEETQYFGPGTRLLVL.

The V call is TRBV9, the J call TRBJ2-7, with D perhaps matching TRBD1 (6 bases). Between the trimmed V and J ends, which lost 4 bases and 0 bases, there was a span of 11 bases. Germline V gene sequence: CDR1 SGDLS, CDR2 YYNGEE. There are 14 residues in the CDR3. The CDR3 DNA reads as TGTGCCAGCAGCCTACGACAGGACTCCTACGAGCAGTACTTC. This encodes CASSLRQDSYEQYF. Variable domain in full (rest from reference TRBV9 and TRBJ2-7): DSGVTQTPKHLITATGQRVTLRCSPRSGDLSVYWYQQSLDQGLQFLIQYYNGEERAKGNILERFSAQQFPDLHSELNLSSLELGDSALYFCASSLRQDSYEQYFGPGTRLTVT.

The rearrangement links TRBV6-5 to TRBJ1-5; D gene uncertain. The germline gives CDR1 MNHEY, CDR2 SVGAGI. The ends were cut back, 6 bases at V and 5 bases at J, with 5 bases in the middle. The length of the CDR3 is 11 residues. CDR3 coding DNA: TGTGCCAGCAGACTATATCAGCCCCAGCATTTT. As protein: CASRLYQPQHF.

This clone was observed a handful of times. This chain joins TRBV4-2 and TRBJ2-2; TRBD2 is a possible D gene (5 bases). The CDR3 runs 17 residues. The V end lost 1 base, the J end lost 2 bases, and 14 bases lay between the germline ends. Germline V CDR1 and CDR2: LGHNA, YNFKEQ. As DNA, the CDR3 is TGTGCCAGCAGCCAAGGCTTCGTGGACTCCAACACCGGGGAGCTGTTTTTT. This encodes CASSQGFVDSNTGELFF.

This clone has just a few counts. The chain uses TRBV20-1 and TRBJ2-7; D not resolved. Germline V gives CDR1 DFQATT, CDR2 SNEGSKA (reference sequence). Trimming removed 3 bases from V and 4 bases from J, with 7 bases in between. The CDR3 loop spans 11 amino acids. CDR3 coding DNA: TGCAGTGCTAGTCTTCAGTACGAGCAGTACTTC. Its translation: CSASLQYEQYF.

Only a few counts were recorded for this clone. The V and J genes are TRBV19 and TRBJ2-1; D remains ambiguous. The CDR3 is 11 residues long. Germline values: CDR1 LNHDA, CDR2 SQIVND (reference sequence). V was pared by 6 bases and J by 4 bases, with 4 bases between. CDR3 amino acids: CASRQYNEQFF. The CDR3 nucleotides are TGTGCCAGTAGGCAGTACAATGAGCAGTTCTTC.

This clone appeared a few times. V gene TRBV19 combines with J gene TRBJ2-7; tentative D call: TRBD2 (6 bases). V lost 4 bases, J lost 1 base, and 11 bases lay in between. The V gene's germline CDR1 is LNHDA and CDR2 SQIVND (reference sequence). This CDR3 comprises 14 residues. CDR3 bases: TGTGCCAGTAGTACCCGGACTAATTCCTACGAGCAGTACTTC. As protein: CASSTRTNSYEQYF.

The chain joins TRBV5-6 to TRBJ1-6; 9 bases line up with TRBD1. This CDR3 comprises 16 residues. Trimming cost V 4 bases and J 7 bases; bases outside gene matches: 9. The germline V gene has CDR1 SGHDT and CDR2 YYEEEE. The CDR3 reads CASSAGQGGRNSPLHF. CDR3 DNA sequence: TGTGCCAGCAGCGCGGGACAGGGAGGTCGGAATTCACCCCTCCACTTT.

This clone was picked up a small number of times. This sequence joins TRBV6-5 and TRBJ2-2, with no clear D. Germline CDR1 and CDR2: MNHEY and SVGAGI. The CDR3 covers 14 residues. The ends were cut back, 5 bases at V and 5 bases at J, with 12 bases in the middle. CDR3 DNA sequence: TGTGCCAGCAGTCCACCGACACCTACCGGGGAGCTGTTTTTT. It codes for CASSPPTPTGELFF.

The chain recombines TRBV6-6 with TRBJ2-3; perhaps TRBD1 as D (7 bases). The CDR3 runs to 15 residues. The germline V and J ends were trimmed by 4 bases and 3 bases, with 14 bases remaining between them. The germline V gene encodes CDR1 MNHNY and CDR2 SVGAGI (reference sequence). The CDR3 here is CASSSLTGRTDTQYF. In DNA, the CDR3 is TGTGCCAGCAGTTCCTTGACAGGGAGGACAGATACGCAGTATTTT.

This clone was detected a few times. The rearrangement links TRBV20-1 to TRBJ1-1; D perhaps matches TRBD1 (5 bases). This CDR3 is 11 amino acids long. Germline V CDR1 and CDR2: DFQATT, SNEGSKA (reference sequence). In DNA, the CDR3 is TGCAGGACGACAGATAACACTGAAGCTTTCTTT. It translates to CRTTDNTEAFF.

V and J are TRBV7-2 and TRBJ1-5; D is unresolved. The CDR3 is 13 amino acids. V lost 4 bases and J 5 bases, leaving 9 bases between the germline ends. CDR1 and CDR2 (germline): SGHTA, FQGNSA. The CDR3 DNA reads as TGTGCCAGCAGCTGGCAACATTATCAGCCCCAGCATTTT. It encodes CASSWQHYQPQHF.

This clone appeared a few times. The chain combines TRBV11-2 with TRBJ2-2; D may be TRBD1 (6 bases). The CDR3 loop spans 15 amino acids. Trimming shortened V by 2 bases and J by 2 bases, and 9 bases separated the two germline ends. Germline-derived CDR1 and CDR2 are SGHAT and FQNNGV. DNA of the CDR3: TGTGCCAGCAGCTTAACTGGGGGCAACACCGGGGAGCTGTTTTTT. Translated: CASSLTGGNTGELFF.

This clone was found a few times. The V call is TRBV2, the J call TRBJ2-3; tentative D call: TRBD1 (6 bases). The CDR3 is 14 amino acids. Looked up from germline, CDR1 is SNHLY and CDR2 is FYNNEI. The V gene lost 6 bases and the J gene lost 2 bases, with 12 bases spanning the gap. The CDR3 here is CASSPGVPTDTQYF. The CDR3 DNA reads as TGTGCCAGCAGCCCAGGGGTGCCCACAGATACGCAGTATTTT.